The clone carrying this TCR beta chain was recorded many times. Its antigen is unidentified. The entry originates in a study of CD8 T cells in ankylosing spondylitis. Researchers built TCR beta libraries using quantitative 5'-RACE with molecular barcodes. TCRdb used MiXCR to reprocess the 5' RACE reads, holding one entry per CDR3 protein. The data show 300,000 to 350,000 distinct CDR3 sequences, under 25% seen once. Study conclusions and caveats: A motif in TCR beta, a set of under 10 highly homologous variants, appeared characteristic of ankylosing spondylitis blood. Disease-linked clones proved CD8+ and comparatively uncommon in peripheral blood.

The V gene's germline CDR1 is SGHTA and CDR2 FQGNSA. The germline V and J ends were trimmed by 5 bases and 4 bases, with 14 bases remaining between them. The CDR3 sequence is 14 residues long. Sequenced: blood, either unsorted or a sorted T cell fraction (not recorded which). The chain joins TRBV7-2 to TRBJ1-2; the D is unclear. This TCR was sampled from a female donor with ankylosing spondylitis or in good health (not recorded which). For the CDR3, the DNA is TGTGCCAGCAGCCCCCCTGGGGTGGTCTATGGCTACACCTTC. It encodes CASSPPGVVYGYTF.